This TCR beta chain was documented in a study of molecular identifiers for immune sequencing clone quantification. For bulk TCR libraries, previously described methods and listed TCR primers were used. TCRdb ran MiXCR on the PCR reads and lists one entry per CDR3 protein. The sample carries 85,000 to 100,000 distinct CDR3 sequences, roughly a quarter recorded once. For this clonotype: This may come from a read error, since a much larger clone is one base off.

Sorting isolated naive CD8 T cells as CD8+CD4-CCR7+CD45RA+ events. Sequencing was performed on naive CD8+ T cells from blood, with Jurkat cell RNA spiked in. Subset of the sample: FACS-sorted CD8+CD4-CCR7+CD45RA+ naive T cells. The clonotype was recovered from a human donor in good health. Some libraries in this study had Jurkat cell RNA spiked in.

The CDR3 DNA reads as TGTGCCAGCAGCAAAGGGGGTTCAGGGAAGACGGGGGAGCTGGTTTTT. Its translation is CASSKGGSGKTGELVF. The chain employs TRBV21-1 and TRBJ2-2. TRBV21-1 is a documented pseudogene. This CDR3 contains 16 residues.